This T cell receptor beta chain was sequenced for a study of T cell clones after liver transplantation. The wider study: Subjects received no induction therapy and standard immunosuppression until randomization at 12-24 months post-transplant.

Trimming cost V 5 bases and J 7 bases, with 16 bases left between them. Germline lookup yields CDR1 SGHRS and CDR2 YFSETQ. This CDR3 contains 14 residues. This table comes from immunoSEQ multiplex PCR, and its TCRdb copy is limited to in-frame clones, with some not included. Counted here are about 120,000 clones, 90% occurring once; the ten biggest clones make up around 0.86%. This receptor was obtained from a human patient who received a liver transplant. Some T cells may originate from the graft donor. The J gene is TRBJ2-4, the V gene TRBV5-1; either TRBD1 or TRBD2 may supply D (5 bases each). The starting material was CD4+ T cells from blood, obtained 12 months after liver transplant. The CDR3 loop is CASSTGTVGNIQYF. The CDR3 DNA is TGCGCCAGCAGTACCGGGACGGTGGGGAACATTCAGTACTTC.